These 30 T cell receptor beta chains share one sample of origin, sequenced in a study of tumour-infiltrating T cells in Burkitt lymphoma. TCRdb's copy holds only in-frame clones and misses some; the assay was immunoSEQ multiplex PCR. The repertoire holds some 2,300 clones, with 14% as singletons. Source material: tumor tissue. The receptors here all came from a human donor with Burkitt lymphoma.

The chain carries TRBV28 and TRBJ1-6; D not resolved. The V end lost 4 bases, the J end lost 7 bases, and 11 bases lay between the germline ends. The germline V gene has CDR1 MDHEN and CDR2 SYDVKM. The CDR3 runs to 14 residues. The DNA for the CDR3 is TGTGCCAGCAGTTCTCAGAGAACAAATTCACCCCTCCACTTT. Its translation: CASSSQRTNSPLHF.

The CDR3 coding sequence is TGTGCCAGTAGTGGTCCATCGGGACAGCTTCGCCGCAATCAGCCCCAGCATTTT. Translation: CASSGPSGQLRRNQPQHF. This chain joins TRBV19 and TRBJ1-5; TRBD1 matches at 7 bases. J lost 2 bases, V lost 5 bases, and 15 bases had no gene match. The V gene's germline CDR1 is LNHDA and CDR2 SQIVND (reference sequence). There are 18 residues in the CDR3.

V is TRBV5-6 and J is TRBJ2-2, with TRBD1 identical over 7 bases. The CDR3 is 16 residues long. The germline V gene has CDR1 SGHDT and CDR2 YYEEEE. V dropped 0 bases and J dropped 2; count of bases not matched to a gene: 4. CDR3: CASSLEAGGNTGELFF. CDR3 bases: TGTGCCAGCAGCTTGGAGGCAGGGGGAAACACCGGGGAGCTGTTTTTT.

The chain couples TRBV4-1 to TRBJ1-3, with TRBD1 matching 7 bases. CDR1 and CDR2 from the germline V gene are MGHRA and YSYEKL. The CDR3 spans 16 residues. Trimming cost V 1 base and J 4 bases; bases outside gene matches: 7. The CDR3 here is CASSQAAGGYGNTIYF. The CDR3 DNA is TGCGCCAGCAGCCAAGCCGCAGGGGGATACGGAAACACCATATATTTT.

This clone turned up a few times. The CDR3 DNA reads as TGCGCCAGCAGCTTCTACGACCGACGGGAGGGACCCCTCCACTTT. It encodes CASSFYDRREGPLHF. V is TRBV5-1 and J is TRBJ1-6; no reliable D call. CDR3 length equals 15 residues. Germline V gives CDR1 SGHRS, CDR2 YFSETQ. The ends were cut back, 2 bases at V and 12 bases at J, with 18 bases in the middle.

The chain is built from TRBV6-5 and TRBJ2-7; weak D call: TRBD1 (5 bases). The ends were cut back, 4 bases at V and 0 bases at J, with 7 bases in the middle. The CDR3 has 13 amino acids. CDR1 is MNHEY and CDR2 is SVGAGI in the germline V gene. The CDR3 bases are TGTGCCAGCAGTTTGACAGCCTCCTACGAGCAGTACTTC. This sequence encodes CASSLTASYEQYF.

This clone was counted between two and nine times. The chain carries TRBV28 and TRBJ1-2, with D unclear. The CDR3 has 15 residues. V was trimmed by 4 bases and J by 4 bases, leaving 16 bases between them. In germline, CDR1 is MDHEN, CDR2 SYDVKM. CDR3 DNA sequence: TGTGCCAGCAGTTACTCCCGGGGTCCACTCTATGGCTACACCTTC. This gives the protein CASSYSRGPLYGYTF.

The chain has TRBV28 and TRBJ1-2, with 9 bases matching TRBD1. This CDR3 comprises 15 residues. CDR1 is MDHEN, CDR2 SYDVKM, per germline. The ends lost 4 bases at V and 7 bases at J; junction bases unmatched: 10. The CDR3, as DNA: TGTGCCAGCAGTTCCTACGGGACAGGGCGGCCTGGCTACACCTTC. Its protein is CASSSYGTGRPGYTF.

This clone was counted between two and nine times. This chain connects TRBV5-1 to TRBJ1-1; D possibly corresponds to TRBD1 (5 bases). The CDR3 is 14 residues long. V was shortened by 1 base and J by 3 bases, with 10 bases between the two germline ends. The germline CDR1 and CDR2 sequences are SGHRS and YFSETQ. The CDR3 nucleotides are TGCGCCAGCAGCTTGTGGGGGTTGGACACTGAAGCTTTCTTT. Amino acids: CASSLWGLDTEAFF.

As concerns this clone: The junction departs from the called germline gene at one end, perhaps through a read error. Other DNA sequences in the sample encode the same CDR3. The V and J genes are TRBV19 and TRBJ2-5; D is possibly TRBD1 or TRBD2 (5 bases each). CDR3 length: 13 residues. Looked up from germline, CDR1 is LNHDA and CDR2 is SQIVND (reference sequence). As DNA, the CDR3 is TGTGCCAGTAGTTTTTGGGACGGAGAGACTCAGTACTTC. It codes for CASSFWDGETQYF.

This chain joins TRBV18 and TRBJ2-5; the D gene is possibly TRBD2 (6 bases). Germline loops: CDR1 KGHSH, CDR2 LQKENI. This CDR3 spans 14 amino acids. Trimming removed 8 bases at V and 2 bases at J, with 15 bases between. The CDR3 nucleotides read TGTGCCAGCCAGTCCCTAGCGATACAAGAGACCCAGTACTTC. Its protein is CASQSLAIQETQYF.

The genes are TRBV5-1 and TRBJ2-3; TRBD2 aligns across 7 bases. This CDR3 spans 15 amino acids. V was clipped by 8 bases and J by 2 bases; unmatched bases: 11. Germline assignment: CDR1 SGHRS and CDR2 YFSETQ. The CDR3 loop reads CASKDGEGNTDTQYF. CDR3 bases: TGCGCCAGTAAGGATGGGGAGGGAAACACAGATACGCAGTATTTT.

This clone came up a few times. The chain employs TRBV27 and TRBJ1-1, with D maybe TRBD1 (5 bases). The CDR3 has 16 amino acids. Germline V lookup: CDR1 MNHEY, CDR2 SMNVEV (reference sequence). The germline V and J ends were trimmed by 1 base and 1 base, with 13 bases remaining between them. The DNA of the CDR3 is TGTGCCAGCAGTTTATATTCCGGGGGTACGAACACTGAAGCTTTCTTT. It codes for CASSLYSGGTNTEAFF.

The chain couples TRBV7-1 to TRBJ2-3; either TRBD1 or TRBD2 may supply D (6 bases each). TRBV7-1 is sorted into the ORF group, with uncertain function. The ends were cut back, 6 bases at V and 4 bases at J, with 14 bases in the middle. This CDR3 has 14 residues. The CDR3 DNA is TGTGCCAGCAGTCCGTGGGGGGCCCCAGATACGCAGTATTTT. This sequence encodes CASSPWGAPDTQYF.

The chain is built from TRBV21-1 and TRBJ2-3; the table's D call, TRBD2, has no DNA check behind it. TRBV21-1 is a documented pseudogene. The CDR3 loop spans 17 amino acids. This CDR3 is CASSLKRGAVSTDTQYF. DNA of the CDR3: TGTGCCAGCAGCCTCAAGCGGGGGGCAGTTAGCACAGATACGCAGTATTTT.

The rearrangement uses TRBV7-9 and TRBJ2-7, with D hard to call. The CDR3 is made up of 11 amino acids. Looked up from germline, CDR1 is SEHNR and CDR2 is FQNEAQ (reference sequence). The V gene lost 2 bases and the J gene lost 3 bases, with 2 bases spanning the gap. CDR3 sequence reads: CASSLYYEQYF. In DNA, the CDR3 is TGTGCCAGCAGCTTATACTACGAGCAGTACTTC.

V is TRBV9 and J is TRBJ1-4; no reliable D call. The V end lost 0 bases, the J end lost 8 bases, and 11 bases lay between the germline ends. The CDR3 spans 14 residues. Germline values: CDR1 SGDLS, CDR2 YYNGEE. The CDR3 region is CASSVGGTGEKLFF. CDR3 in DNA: TGTGCCAGCAGCGTAGGCGGAACGGGGGAAAAACTGTTTTTT.

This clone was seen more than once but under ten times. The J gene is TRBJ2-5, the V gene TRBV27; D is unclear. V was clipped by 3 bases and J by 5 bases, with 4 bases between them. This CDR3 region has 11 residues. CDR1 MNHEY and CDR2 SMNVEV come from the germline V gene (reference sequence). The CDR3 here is CASSFRETQYF. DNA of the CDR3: TGTGCCAGCAGTTTTCGGGAGACCCAGTACTTC.

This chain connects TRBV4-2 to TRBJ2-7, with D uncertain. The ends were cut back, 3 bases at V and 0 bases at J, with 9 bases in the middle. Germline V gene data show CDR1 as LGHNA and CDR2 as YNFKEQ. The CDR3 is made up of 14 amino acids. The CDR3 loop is CASSHSKSSYEQYF. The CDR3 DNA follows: TGTGCCAGCAGCCACTCGAAGAGCTCCTACGAGCAGTACTTC.

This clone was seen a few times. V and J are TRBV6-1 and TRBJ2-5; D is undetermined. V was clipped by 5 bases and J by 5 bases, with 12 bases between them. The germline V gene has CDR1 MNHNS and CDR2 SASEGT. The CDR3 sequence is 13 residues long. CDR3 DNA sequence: TGTGCCAGCAGTACAGAGAGATGGGAGACCCAGTACTTC. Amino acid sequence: CASSTERWETQYF.

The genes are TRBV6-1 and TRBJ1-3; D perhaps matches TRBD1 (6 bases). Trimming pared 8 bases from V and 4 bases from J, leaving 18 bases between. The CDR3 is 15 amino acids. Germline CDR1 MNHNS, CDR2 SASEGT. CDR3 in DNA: TGTGCCAGCGAACGAACAGGGAGCGCCGGAAACACCATATATTTT. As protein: CASERTGSAGNTIYF.

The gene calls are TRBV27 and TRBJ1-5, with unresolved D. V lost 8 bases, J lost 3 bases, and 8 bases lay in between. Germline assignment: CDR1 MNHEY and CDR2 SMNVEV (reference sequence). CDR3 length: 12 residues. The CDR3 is CASSGSNQPQHF. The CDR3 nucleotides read TGTGCCAGCTCCGGGTCCAATCAGCCCCAGCATTTT.

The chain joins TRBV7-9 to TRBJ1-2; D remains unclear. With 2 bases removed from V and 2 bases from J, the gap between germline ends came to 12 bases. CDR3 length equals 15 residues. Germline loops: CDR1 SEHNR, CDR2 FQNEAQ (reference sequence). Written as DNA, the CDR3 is TGTGCCAGCAGCTTAATCACCCCAGGAAACTATGGCTACACCTTC. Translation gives CASSLITPGNYGYTF.

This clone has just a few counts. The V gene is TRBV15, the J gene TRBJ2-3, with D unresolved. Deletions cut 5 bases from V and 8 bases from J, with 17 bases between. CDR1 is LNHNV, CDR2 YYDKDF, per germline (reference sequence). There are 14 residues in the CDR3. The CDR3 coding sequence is TGTGCCACCAGCCCTATTCGAGGCCAAGGTACGCAGTATTTT. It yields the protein CATSPIRGQGTQYF.

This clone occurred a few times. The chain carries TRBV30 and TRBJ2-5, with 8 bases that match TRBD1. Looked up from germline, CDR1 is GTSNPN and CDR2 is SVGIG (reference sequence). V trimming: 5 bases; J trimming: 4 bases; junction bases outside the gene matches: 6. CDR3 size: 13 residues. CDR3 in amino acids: CAWQGASLETQYF. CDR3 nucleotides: TGTGCCTGGCAGGGGGCGAGTCTAGAGACCCAGTACTTC.

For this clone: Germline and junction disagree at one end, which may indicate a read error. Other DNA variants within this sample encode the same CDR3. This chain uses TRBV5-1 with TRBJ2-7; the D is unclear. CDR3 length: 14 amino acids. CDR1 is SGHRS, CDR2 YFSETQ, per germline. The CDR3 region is CASSLALDNYEQYF. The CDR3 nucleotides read TGCGCCAGCAGCTTGGCTCTGGATAATTACGAGCAGTACTTT.

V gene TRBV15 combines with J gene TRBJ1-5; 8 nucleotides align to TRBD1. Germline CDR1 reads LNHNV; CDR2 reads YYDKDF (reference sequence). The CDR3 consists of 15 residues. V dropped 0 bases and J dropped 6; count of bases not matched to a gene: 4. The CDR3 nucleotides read TGTGCCACCAGCAGAGAATTACAGGGGGGTCAGCCCCAGCATTTT. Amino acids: CATSRELQGGQPQHF. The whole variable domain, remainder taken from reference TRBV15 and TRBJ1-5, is DAMVIQNPRYQVTQFGKPVTLSCSQTLNHNVMYWYQQKSSQAPKLLFHYYDKDFNNEADTPDNFQSRRPNTSFCFLDIRSPGLGDTAMYLCATSRELQGGQPQHFGDGTRLSIL.

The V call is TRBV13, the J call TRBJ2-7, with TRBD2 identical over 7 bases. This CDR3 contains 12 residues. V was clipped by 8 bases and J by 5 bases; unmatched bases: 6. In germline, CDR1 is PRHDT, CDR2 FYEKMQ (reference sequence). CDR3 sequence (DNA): TGTGCCAGCGAGAGCGGGGACCACGAGCAGTACTTC. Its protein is CASESGDHEQYF.

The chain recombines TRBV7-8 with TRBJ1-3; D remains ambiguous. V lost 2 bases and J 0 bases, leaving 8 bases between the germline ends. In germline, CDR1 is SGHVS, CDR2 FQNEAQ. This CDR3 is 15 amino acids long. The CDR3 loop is CASSLRVLSGNTIYF. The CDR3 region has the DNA TGTGCCAGCAGCTTAAGGGTTCTCTCTGGAAACACCATATATTTT.

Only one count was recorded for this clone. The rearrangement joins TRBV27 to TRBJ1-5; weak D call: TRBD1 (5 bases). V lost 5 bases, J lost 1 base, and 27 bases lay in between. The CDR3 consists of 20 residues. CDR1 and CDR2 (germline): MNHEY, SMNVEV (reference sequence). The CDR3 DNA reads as TGTGCCAGCAGTGGGGGGAAGGGCCTTCCTTACTGGGGCAGCAATCAGCCCCAGCATTTT. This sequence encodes CASSGGKGLPYWGSNQPQHF.